This T cell receptor beta chain was sequenced for a study of cytomegalovirus exposure and HLA in healthy donors. Notes on the study in general: TRBV6-2, TRBV6-3 and some other V segments were excluded as indistinguishable. Later on, an analysis found that several of the most significant clusters appeared to be linked to common viral pathogens, which included parvovirus B19. Researchers catalogued about 150 TCR beta chains as cytomegalovirus-associated.

Regarding this clone: Its antigen is unknown.

Amplification used 60 Vbeta primers and 13 Jbeta primers. Using immunoSEQ multiplex PCR, the repertoire was profiled, and TCRdb retains in-frame clones only, with some absent. The profile shows about 110,000 clones, around three quarters of them singletons. V was trimmed by 3 bases and J by 0 bases, leaving 11 bases between them. CDR1 and CDR2 (germline): MGHRA, YSYEKL. This CDR3 has 16 amino acids. The TCR originated in a female donor in good health and CMV-seropositive. Sequenced: PBMCs. The chain joins TRBV4-1 to TRBJ1-4; no definite D call. The CDR3 spells CASSQGSISTNEKLFF. As DNA, the CDR3 is TGCGCCAGCAGCCAGGGTAGCATTTCAACTAATGAAAAACTGTTTTTT.